One T cell receptor (beta chain) is described in this entry. After isolation, RNA underwent reverse transcription to generate cDNA as the sequencing template. Some clones are missing from TCRdb's copy, which holds only in-frame ones; the method was immunoSEQ multiplex PCR. The sample includes about 180,000 clones, roughly 50% of them seen just once. The junction had 6 bases not matched to a gene; V was cut back by 3 bases and J by 5 bases. This CDR3 contains 14 residues. Looked up from germline, CDR1 is SGHDT and CDR2 is YYEEEE. Regarding treatment: oral pan-JAK inhibitor, 5-10 mg twice daily. The data derive from a study of CD8+ T cells in alopecia areata.

This material consisted of CD4+ T cells sorted from blood, taken at week 56, from a patient treated with tofacitinib. This receptor was obtained from a human donor with alopecia areata. V gene TRBV5-6 combines with J gene TRBJ1-1; 8 bases match TRBD1. DNA for the CDR3: TGTGCCAGCAGCTCCACAGGGGGAGAAACTGAAGCTTTCTTT. This translates into CASSSTGGETEAFF.